This paragraph covers one TCR beta chain sequence. The record originates from a study of monozygotic twins with inflammatory bowel disease. TCRdb re-called the 5' RACE reads and catalogs CDR3 proteins one per entry, DNA excluded. The sample holds over 120,000 distinct CDR3 sequences. CDR1 and CDR2 (germline): SGHRS, YFSETQ. CDR3 length: 17 amino acids. The TCR originated in a human donor with ulcerative colitis or Crohn's disease, or a healthy co-twin of an affected twin (not recorded which). The specimen was blood. V gene TRBV5-1 combines with J gene TRBJ1-6; TCRdb names TRBD1, which stays unverified in the absence of DNA. Here the CDR3 reads CASSLTGSSSYNSPLHF.